This entry lists 25 T cell receptor beta chains sequenced from one sample in a study of CXCR3-negative and CXCR3-positive naive CD8 T cells. Through 5' RACE with UMI labels, the TRB cDNA libraries were prepared. TCRdb re-called the 5' RACE reads and catalogs CDR3 proteins one per entry, DNA excluded. This sample's table has 80,000 to 100,000 distinct CDR3 sequences. Study results and caveats: Researchers report that CXCR3-positive naive cells carry more hydrophobic TRB CDR3s than CXCR3-negative naive cells.

Their antigens are not known. The sequenced sample consisted of naive CXCR3+ CD8+ T cells from blood. Subset specified: CD45RO-CCR7+CD27+CD95- naive CD8+ T cells expressing CXCR3 (TNR3+). Source of these receptors: a human donor in good health. Some clones in this sample may be carry-over from other donors' samples.

This chain connects TRBV20-1 to TRBJ1-2; the D gene TCRdb calls, TRBD1, cannot be checked with no DNA. This CDR3 is built from 11 residues. The germline gives CDR1 DFQATT, CDR2 SNEGSKA (reference sequence). CDR3 residues: CSVGSPEGYTF.

The gene calls are TRBV5-4 and TRBJ2-2. This CDR3 spans 13 amino acids. Germline V gene data show CDR1 as SGHNT and CDR2 as YYREEE (reference sequence). CDR3 loop: CASSLEFPGELFF.

The chain combines TRBV5-1 with TRBJ2-5; TCRdb outputs TRBD1, but without DNA this stays unchecked. This CDR3 spans 14 amino acids. Germline V gene data show CDR1 as SGHRS and CDR2 as YFSETQ. This CDR3 reads CASSLWDSQETQYF.

The chain couples TRBV29-1 to TRBJ2-1; TCRdb's D call of TRBD1 is untestable without DNA. Germline V gene sequence: CDR1 SQVTM, CDR2 ANQGSEA. The CDR3 has 11 residues. The CDR3 is CSVEGGRNLFF.

The rearrangement joins TRBV1 to TRBJ2-1. TRBV1 is assigned pseudogene status. The CDR3 consists of 12 residues. The CDR3 spells CTSSPRLSEQFF.

This chain connects TRBV5-1 to TRBJ2-7; TCRdb names TRBD1, which stays unverified in the absence of DNA. CDR3 length equals 14 residues. Germline V lookup: CDR1 SGHRS, CDR2 YFSETQ. The CDR3: CASSLGQGVNEQYF. Filled out from reference TRBV5-1 and TRBJ2-7, the complete variable domain reads KAGVTQTPRYLIKTRGQQVTLSCSPISGHRSVSWYQQTPGQGLQFLFEYFSETQRNKGNFPGRFSGRQFSNSRSEMNVSTLELGDSALYLCASSLGQGVNEQYFGPGTRLTVT.

This chain uses TRBV15 with TRBJ2-3; TCRdb designates TRBD2, a call that cannot be tested without DNA. CDR3 length: 15 amino acids. The germline gives CDR1 LNHNV, CDR2 YYDKDF (reference sequence). The CDR3 sequence: CATSSNREGQDTQYF.

V is TRBV5-1 and J is TRBJ2-2; with no DNA, the TCRdb D assignment of TRBD1 cannot be verified. This CDR3 comprises 14 residues. CDR1 is SGHRS and CDR2 is YFSETQ in the germline V gene. CDR3 loop: CASTTGTGSGELFF.

The rearrangement joins TRBV4-3 to TRBJ2-7; TCRdb indicates TRBD1, and absent DNA this call remains unverified. Germline V gene data show CDR1 as LGHNA and CDR2 as YSLEER. The CDR3 covers 17 residues. The CDR3 here is CAGSQELRGRYSYEQYF.

The chain couples TRBV5-1 to TRBJ2-7. Per germline, CDR1 SGHRS and CDR2 YFSETQ. The CDR3 runs 12 residues. The chain's CDR3 is CASALKPYEQYF. Combining the CDR3 with reference TRBV5-1 and TRBJ2-7 gives the whole variable domain KAGVTQTPRYLIKTRGQQVTLSCSPISGHRSVSWYQQTPGQGLQFLFEYFSETQRNKGNFPGRFSGRQFSNSRSEMNVSTLELGDSALYLCASALKPYEQYFGPGTRLTVT.

The rearrangement links TRBV6-5 to TRBJ1-3; the TCRdb call, TRBD1, lacks DNA for checking. There are 15 residues in the CDR3. Germline CDR1 is MNHEY and CDR2 is SVGAGI. This chain's CDR3 is CASSQGPPPGNTIYF.

CDR3 sequence: CASSPPGTGVNEQFF. The chain joins TRBV11-2 to TRBJ2-1; the D gene TCRdb calls, TRBD1, cannot be checked with no DNA. From germline, CDR1 is SGHAT and CDR2 FQNNGV. The CDR3 contains 15 residues.

The chain joins TRBV10-3 to TRBJ2-1. The V gene's germline CDR1 is ENHRY and CDR2 SYGVKD. The CDR3 has 16 amino acids. The CDR3 sequence: CAISDLTDNLGNEQFF.

V gene TRBV30 combines with J gene TRBJ2-1; TCRdb's assignment of TRBD1 cannot be checked, as there is no DNA. The CDR3 covers 12 residues. The V gene's germline CDR1 is GTSNPN and CDR2 SVGIG (reference sequence). The CDR3: CAWNTGGNEQFF.

This chain joins TRBV5-4 and TRBJ1-1; there is no DNA to check the TCRdb D call of TRBD1. The length of the CDR3 is 13 residues. Germline-derived CDR1 and CDR2 are SGHNT and YYREEE (reference sequence). The CDR3 reads CASSPPENTEAFF.

This chain links TRBV5-1 with TRBJ2-1; with no DNA, the TCRdb D assignment of TRBD1 cannot be verified. CDR3 length equals 16 residues. The germline gives CDR1 SGHRS, CDR2 YFSETQ. CDR3 sequence: CASSLVVPGTGAEQFF.

The rearrangement uses TRBV7-9 and TRBJ2-7; no DNA is available, so the TRBD2 call from TCRdb remains unchecked. The CDR3 is made up of 16 amino acids. Germline lookup yields CDR1 SEHNR and CDR2 FQNEAQ (reference sequence). The CDR3 protein is CASSRSRDGPPYEQYF.

The chain recombines TRBV7-3 with TRBJ1-1; TCRdb outputs TRBD1, but without DNA this stays unchecked. The germline CDR1 and CDR2 sequences are SGHTA and FQGTGA. The CDR3 is made up of 15 amino acids. CDR3 residues: CASSLTRGANTEAFF. The entire variable domain, with the rest obtained from reference TRBV7-3 and TRBJ1-1, is as follows: GAGVSQTPSNKVTEKGKYVELRCDPISGHTALYWYRQSLGQGPEFLIYFQGTGAADDSGLPNDRFFAVRPEGSVSTLKIQRTERGDSAVYLCASSLTRGANTEAFFGQGTRLTVV.

The chain carries TRBV3-1 and TRBJ2-3; the D call of TRBD1 rests on TCRdb alone, since no DNA is present to check it. Germline CDR1 is LGHDT and CDR2 is YNNKEL (reference sequence). CDR3 length: 15 residues. The CDR3 region is CASSLQGLGTDTQYF.

The chain carries TRBV15 and TRBJ1-5. The CDR3 sequence is 15 residues long. CDR1 and CDR2 (germline): LNHNV, YYDKDF (reference sequence). CDR3 residues: CATSRGADSNQPQHF.

The rearrangement uses TRBV27 and TRBJ1-1. CDR3 length: 14 amino acids. CDR1 and CDR2 from the germline V gene are MNHEY and SMNVEV (reference sequence). The CDR3 loop reads CASSLSGEWTEAFF.

The chain recombines TRBV7-3 with TRBJ2-1; TCRdb's assignment of TRBD2 cannot be checked, as there is no DNA. CDR1 SGHTA and CDR2 FQGTGA come from the germline V gene. This CDR3 is built from 15 residues. The chain's CDR3 is CASSPSWQSYNEQFF.

The chain couples TRBV5-1 to TRBJ2-3; absent DNA, TCRdb's TRBD1 call cannot be checked. The CDR3 sequence is 15 residues long. Germline V CDR1 and CDR2: SGHRS, YFSETQ. CDR3: CASSLGRTGTDTQYF.

The rearrangement uses TRBV12-3 or TRBV12-4 and TRBJ2-5; TCRdb gives TRBD1 as the D gene, but with no DNA this cannot be confirmed. The CDR3 contains 16 residues. CDR3 region: CASSPSGGKDHRTEYF.

This chain uses TRBV27 with TRBJ2-2. The CDR3 extends over 13 amino acids. Germline loops: CDR1 MNHEY, CDR2 SMNVEV (reference sequence). The CDR3 is CASSLPNTGELFF.